Below are 30 T cell receptor beta chains sequenced from a single sample in a study of a mutant IDH1 vaccine in newly diagnosed glioma. What these receptors recognize is not known. Time point indicated: week 11, during vaccination. In the vaccine, a single dose held 300 ug of the mutant IDH1 20-mer peptide, along with topical imiquimod. Some clones are missing from TCRdb's copy, which holds only in-frame ones; the method was immunoSEQ multiplex PCR. The sample contains about 66,000 clones, approximately 80% of which appear only once. Material: PBMCs, obtained from a glioma patient whose treatment included an IDH1 peptide vaccine. These receptors were obtained from a man in his thirties or forties with glioma.

This clone was seen more than once but under ten times. V usage is TRBV2 and J usage is TRBJ2-1; D gene uncertain. With 9 bases removed from V and 2 bases from J, the gap between germline ends came to 11 bases. CDR1 is SNHLY and CDR2 is FYNNEI in the germline V gene. The CDR3 length is 13 residues. The CDR3 DNA sequence: TGTGCCAGTTCCTCAACCCCCTACAATGAGCAGTTCTTC. It encodes CASSSTPYNEQFF.

The V gene is TRBV11-2, the J gene TRBJ1-2, with 7 bases that match TRBD1. The CDR3 spans 14 residues. CDR1 SGHAT and CDR2 FQNNGV come from the germline V gene. V was pared by 5 bases and J by 4 bases, with 7 bases of the junction left unmatched. In DNA, the CDR3 is TGTGCCAGCAGCCGAGGGGGCGAAGGCTATGGCTACACCTTC. Protein: CASSRGGEGYGYTF.

The chain is built from TRBV6-5 and TRBJ1-3; D is unresolved. The CDR3 length is 14 residues. The ends were cut back, 6 bases at V and 4 bases at J, with 13 bases in the middle. Germline CDR1 MNHEY, CDR2 SVGAGI. The CDR3: CASRRSEQGNTIYF. Here the CDR3 DNA reads TGTGCCAGCAGGAGGTCGGAACAGGGAAACACCATATATTTT.

The rearrangement uses TRBV12-5 and TRBJ2-6; the D gene is possibly TRBD1 (5 bases). This CDR3 comprises 18 residues. CDR1 LGHNT and CDR2 FRNRAP come from the germline V gene. V was clipped by 5 bases and J by 5 bases, with 22 bases between them. In nucleotides, the CDR3 is TGTGCTAGTGGTGGGTGGGGTGCAGGACAAAGTCGGGCCAACGTCCTGACTTTC. It codes for CASGGWGAGQSRANVLTF.

The chain has TRBV5-1 and TRBJ2-5; 10 bases map to TRBD1. With 5 bases clipped from V and 4 bases from J, the junction kept 5 bases outside the gene matches. The V gene's germline CDR1 is SGHRS and CDR2 YFSETQ. This CDR3 spans 14 amino acids. CDR3 sequence: CASSPTGGGETQYF. CDR3 in DNA: TGCGCCAGCAGTCCGACAGGGGGCGGAGAGACCCAGTACTTC. The whole variable domain, filled in from reference TRBV5-1 and TRBJ2-5, reads KAGVTQTPRYLIKTRGQQVTLSCSPISGHRSVSWYQQTPGQGLQFLFEYFSETQRNKGNFPGRFSGRQFSNSRSEMNVSTLELGDSALYLCASSPTGGGETQYFGPGTRLLVL.

This chain joins TRBV4-1 and TRBJ2-2, with 9 nucleotides matching TRBD1. This CDR3 region has 19 residues. The germline gives CDR1 MGHRA, CDR2 YSYEKL. V was clipped by 6 bases and J by 7 bases; unmatched bases: 21. The CDR3 region is CASRKRFATGGSGDGELFF. The CDR3 DNA reads as TGCGCCAGCAGGAAGCGGTTTGCGACAGGGGGTTCGGGCGACGGGGAGCTGTTTTTT.

Only a few counts were recorded for this clone. The chain carries TRBV5-4 and TRBJ1-6, with TRBD1 matching over 8 bases. V trimming: 0 bases; J trimming: 7 bases; junction bases outside the gene matches: 0. The CDR3 runs 14 residues. Germline CDR1 and CDR2: SGHNT and YYREEE (reference sequence). The CDR3 loop is CASSLDRGNSPLHF. The CDR3 region has the DNA TGTGCCAGCAGCTTGGACAGGGGGAATTCACCCCTCCACTTT.

Only a few counts were recorded for this clone. V and J are TRBV30 and TRBJ1-1; no definite D call. The ends were cut back, 1 base at V and 3 bases at J, with 12 bases in the middle. The CDR3 runs to 14 residues. Germline CDR1 and CDR2: GTSNPN and SVGIG (reference sequence). CDR3 nucleotides: TGTGCCTGGAGTGACTGGGGTGATTACACTGAAGCTTTCTTT. Translating it yields CAWSDWGDYTEAFF.

Note on this clone: This specimen includes other DNA sequences encoding the same CDR3. J is TRBJ2-1 and V is TRBV7-9; 9 nucleotides match TRBD2. CDR3 length: 16 residues. Trimming at V came to 3 bases and at J to 4 bases, leaving 7 bases not matched to a gene. Germline loops: CDR1 SEHNR, CDR2 FQNEAQ (reference sequence). The CDR3 here is CASSLALAGSYNEQFF. In DNA, the CDR3 is TGTGCCAGCAGCTTGGCTCTAGCGGGGTCTTACAATGAGCAGTTCTTC. The whole variable domain, remainder taken from reference TRBV7-9 and TRBJ2-1, is DTGVSQNPRHKITKRGQNVTFRCDPISEHNRLYWYRQTLGQGPEFLTYFQNEAQLEKSRLLSDRFSAERPKGSFSTLEIQRTEQGDSAMYLCASSLALAGSYNEQFFGPGTRLTVL.

The rearrangement joins TRBV27 to TRBJ2-1; a possible D gene is TRBD1 (6 bases). Looked up from germline, CDR1 is MNHEY and CDR2 is SMNVEV (reference sequence). The CDR3 loop spans 14 amino acids. The V gene lost 5 bases and the J gene lost 5 bases, with 13 bases spanning the gap. The CDR3 here is CASSAYTGHNEQFF. The CDR3 nucleotides read TGTGCCAGCAGTGCTTACACAGGGCACAATGAGCAGTTCTTC.

This clone showed up just once. The V gene is TRBV4-2, the J gene TRBJ2-2, with D maybe TRBD2 (6 bases). Trimming removed 4 bases at V and 1 base at J, with 16 bases between. The CDR3 is 17 residues long. Germline lookup yields CDR1 LGHNA and CDR2 YNFKEQ. CDR3 sequence reads: CASSPLDTGVNTGELFF. In nucleotides, the CDR3 is TGTGCCAGCAGCCCCCTAGATACGGGAGTGAACACCGGGGAGCTGTTTTTT.

This clone was counted once. The gene calls are TRBV5-5 and TRBJ2-7, with no clear D. The V gene lost 0 bases and the J gene lost 6 bases, with 4 bases spanning the gap. The CDR3 has 11 amino acids. The V gene's germline CDR1 is SGHKS and CDR2 YYEKEE (reference sequence). The CDR3 reads CASSLEVEQYF. The DNA of the CDR3 is TGTGCCAGCAGCTTGGAGGTCGAGCAGTACTTC. Filled out from reference TRBV5-5 and TRBJ2-7, the complete variable domain reads DAGVTQSPTHLIKTRGQQVTLRCSPISGHKSVSWYQQVLGQGPQFIFQYYEKEERGRGNFPDRFSARQFPNYSSELNVNALLLGDSALYLCASSLEVEQYFGPGTRLTVT.

The chain recombines TRBV5-1 with TRBJ1-4; TRBD1 might be the D (5 bases). Germline CDR1 is SGHRS and CDR2 is YFSETQ. V was cut by 2 bases and J by 2 bases, with 7 bases left in between. CDR3 length: 14 amino acids. For the CDR3, the DNA is TGCGCCAGCAGCTTTTGGGGGACTAATGAAAAACTGTTTTTT. Translation: CASSFWGTNEKLFF. Full variable domain (missing parts from reference TRBV5-1 and TRBJ1-4): KAGVTQTPRYLIKTRGQQVTLSCSPISGHRSVSWYQQTPGQGLQFLFEYFSETQRNKGNFPGRFSGRQFSNSRSEMNVSTLELGDSALYLCASSFWGTNEKLFFGSGTQLSVL.

This sequence joins TRBV4-1 and TRBJ2-5; 9 positions match TRBD1. The CDR3 runs 19 residues. Germline V gene lookup returns CDR1 MGHRA and CDR2 YSYEKL. V dropped 4 bases and J dropped 2; count of bases not matched to a gene: 17. In DNA form, the CDR3 reads TGCGCCAGCAGCCGACAACCGCCGAACAGGGGGCTTGGACAAGAGACCCAGTACTTC. Protein product: CASSRQPPNRGLGQETQYF.

The V gene is TRBV30, the J gene TRBJ2-5; D not certain. From germline, CDR1 is GTSNPN and CDR2 SVGIG (reference sequence). This CDR3 has 13 amino acids. The V gene lost 0 bases and the J gene lost 0 bases, with 5 bases spanning the gap. CDR3 bases: TGTGCCTGGAGTGTCGAGTACCAAGAGACCCAGTACTTC. This sequence encodes CAWSVEYQETQYF.

The genes are TRBV2 and TRBJ2-1; D is perhaps TRBD1 (5 bases). The CDR3 spans 11 residues. Looked up from germline, CDR1 is SNHLY and CDR2 is FYNNEI. V lost 7 bases, J lost 7 bases, and 8 bases lay in between. The CDR3 bases are TGTGCCAGCATTGGGGCAAATGAGCAGTTCTTC. Its translation is CASIGANEQFF.

As DNA, the CDR3 is TGTGCCAGCAGGAAAGGGCTAGCGGGGAGTGATGCGCAGTATTTT. This codes for CASRKGLAGSDAQYF. V gene TRBV2 combines with J gene TRBJ2-3; 9 bases match TRBD2. V trimming: 6 bases; J trimming: 10 bases; junction bases outside the gene matches: 14. The CDR3 spans 15 residues. The germline V gene has CDR1 SNHLY and CDR2 FYNNEI. The full variable domain, rest sourced from reference TRBV2 and TRBJ2-3, is EPEVTQTPSHQVTQMGQEVILRCVPISNHLYFYWYRQILGQKVEFLVSFYNNEISEKSEIFDDQFSVERPDGSNFTLKIRSTKLEDSAMYFCASRKGLAGSDAQYFGPGTRLTVL.

The chain has TRBV11-2 and TRBJ1-6; no reliable D call. Per germline, CDR1 SGHAT and CDR2 FQNNGV. The CDR3 has 15 amino acids. V lost 3 bases and J 8 bases, leaving 14 bases between the germline ends. The CDR3 spells CASSFEGIEDSPLHF. Here the CDR3 DNA reads TGTGCCAGCAGCTTCGAGGGAATTGAGGATTCACCCCTCCACTTT.

The table lists this clone with a few counts. The V gene is TRBV30, the J gene TRBJ2-2; D gene unclear. The CDR3 contains 13 residues. The V gene's germline CDR1 is GTSNPN and CDR2 SVGIG (reference sequence). V dropped 3 bases and J dropped 3 bases, with 8 bases sitting between them. The DNA for the CDR3 is TGTGCCTGGAGGCCGGCGGACACCGGGGAGCTGTTTTTT. It specifies CAWRPADTGELFF.

The chain joins TRBV19 to TRBJ2-2; TRBD2 matches 9 bases. Germline V lookup: CDR1 LNHDA, CDR2 SQIVND (reference sequence). The CDR3 has 16 amino acids. V shed 7 bases, J shed 1 base, and the junction held 7 bases outside the gene matches. The DNA for the CDR3 is TGTGCCAGTAAAGCAGCGGGGGGTAGGAACACCGGGGAGCTGTTTTTT. It translates to CASKAAGGRNTGELFF. Combining the CDR3 with reference TRBV19 and TRBJ2-2 gives the whole variable domain DGGITQSPKYLFRKEGQNVTLSCEQNLNHDAMYWYRQDPGQGLRLIYYSQIVNDFQKGDIAEGYSVSREKKESFPLTVTSAQKNPTAFYLCASKAAGGRNTGELFFGEGSRLTVL.

The V and J genes are TRBV5-6 and TRBJ2-1, with 8 bases lining up with TRBD1. V lost 4 bases to trimming and J lost 1 base; unmatched junction nucleotides: 4. The CDR3 contains 15 residues. The V gene's germline CDR1 is SGHDT and CDR2 YYEEEE. The CDR3, as DNA: TGTGCCAGCAGCCCTGGGACAGGTTCCTACAATGAGCAGTTCTTC. Translation gives CASSPGTGSYNEQFF.

The DNA of the CDR3 is TGTGCCAGCAGCCCCCACTCTAGCGGGACCGAGCAGTACTTC. Protein sequence: CASSPHSSGTEQYF. The gene calls are TRBV5-5 and TRBJ2-7, with 9 bases lining up with TRBD2. J was trimmed by 6 bases and V by 4 bases; bases with no gene match: 8. The CDR3 has 14 amino acids. Germline loops: CDR1 SGHKS, CDR2 YYEKEE (reference sequence).

This chain connects TRBV28 to TRBJ2-7, with 7 positions matching TRBD1. The J segment lost 7 bases and the V segment lost 5 bases, leaving 17 bases of the junction unmatched. This CDR3 has 16 residues. Germline V gives CDR1 MDHEN, CDR2 SYDVKM. This CDR3 is CASSPKQQGSLKEQYF. DNA for the CDR3: TGTGCCAGCAGTCCTAAACAACAGGGGTCCCTGAAGGAGCAGTACTTC.

The chain employs TRBV5-1 and TRBJ1-1; the D gene is possibly TRBD1 (6 bases). Germline loops: CDR1 SGHRS, CDR2 YFSETQ. V shed 4 bases and J shed 1 base, with 14 bases lying between them. There are 15 residues in the CDR3. The CDR3 loop is CASSPQGRSNTEAFF. The DNA of the CDR3 is TGCGCCAGCAGCCCACAGGGACGATCGAACACTGAAGCTTTCTTT.

V usage is TRBV5-4 and J usage is TRBJ2-7, with 9 positions matching TRBD2. Germline loops: CDR1 SGHNT, CDR2 YYREEE (reference sequence). Germline trimming cut 4 bases from V and 0 bases from J; bases unmatched to any gene: 5. The CDR3 length is 15 residues. As DNA, the CDR3 is TGTGCCAGCAGCCTACAGCGGGGGGACTCCTACGAGCAGTACTTC. Protein sequence: CASSLQRGDSYEQYF.

The chain is built from TRBV15 and TRBJ2-4, with 11 bases matching TRBD2. Germline V CDR1 and CDR2: LNHNV, YYDKDF (reference sequence). V lost 2 bases and J lost 2; bases outside the gene matches: 8. This CDR3 contains 18 residues. This CDR3 reads CATSRRIAGGPPKNIQYF. As DNA, the CDR3 is TGTGCCACCAGCAGACGAATAGCGGGAGGGCCGCCCAAAAACATTCAGTACTTC.

The chain joins TRBV7-9 to TRBJ1-5, with D unclear. This CDR3 has 9 amino acids. Germline V gene lookup returns CDR1 SEHNR and CDR2 FQNEAQ (reference sequence). Trimming took off 9 bases at V and 6 bases at J, with 3 bases between the two ends. CDR3 DNA: TGTGCCAGTGGTCAGCCCCAGCATTTT. Amino acid sequence: CASGQPQHF.

V is TRBV4-1 and J is TRBJ1-1; D is undetermined. CDR3 length: 14 amino acids. The V gene's germline CDR1 is MGHRA and CDR2 YSYEKL. V gave up 5 bases and J gave up 3 bases, with 13 bases separating them. In DNA form, the CDR3 reads TGCGCCAGCAGCGTCGCGATTGCCCACACTGAAGCTTTCTTT. It yields the protein CASSVAIAHTEAFF.

This clone is medium-sized within its sample. The chain employs TRBV28 and TRBJ1-5; D uncertain. This CDR3 has 15 amino acids. V was cut by 6 bases and J by 6 bases, with 18 bases left in between. Germline values: CDR1 MDHEN, CDR2 SYDVKM. For the CDR3, the DNA is TGTGCCAGCAGCCAGAGGGCAGGAGCGCGTCAGCCCCAGCATTTT. Translation: CASSQRAGARQPQHF.

V gene TRBV7-9 combines with J gene TRBJ1-2, with unresolved D. CDR3 size: 14 residues. Trimming removed 5 bases at V and 3 bases at J, with 13 bases between. Germline CDR1 and CDR2: SEHNR and FQNEAQ (reference sequence). The CDR3 sequence: CASSLHRSDYGYTF. CDR3 sequence (DNA): TGTGCCAGCAGCCTCCACCGCTCAGACTATGGCTACACCTTC.